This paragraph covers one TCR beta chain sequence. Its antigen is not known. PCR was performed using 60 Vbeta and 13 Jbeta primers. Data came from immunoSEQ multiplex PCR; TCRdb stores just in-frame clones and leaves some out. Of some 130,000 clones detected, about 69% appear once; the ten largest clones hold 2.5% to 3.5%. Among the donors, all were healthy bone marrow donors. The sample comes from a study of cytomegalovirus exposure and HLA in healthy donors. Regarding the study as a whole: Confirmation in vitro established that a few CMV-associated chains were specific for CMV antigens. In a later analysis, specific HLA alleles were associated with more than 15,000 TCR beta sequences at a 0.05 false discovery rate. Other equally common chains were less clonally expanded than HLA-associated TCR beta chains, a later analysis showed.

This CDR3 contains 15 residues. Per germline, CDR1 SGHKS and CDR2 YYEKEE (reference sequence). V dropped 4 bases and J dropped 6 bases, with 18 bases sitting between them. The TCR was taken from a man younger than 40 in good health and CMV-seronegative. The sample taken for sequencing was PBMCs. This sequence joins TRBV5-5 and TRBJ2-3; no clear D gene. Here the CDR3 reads CASSPEARGLDTQYF. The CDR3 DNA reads TGTGCCAGCAGCCCCGAGGCGCGCGGTCTGGATACGCAGTATTTT.